The 26 T cell receptor beta chains below all came from one sample that was sequenced in a study of identifying expanded T cells in peripheral blood. Method: immunoSEQ multiplex PCR; TCRdb's copy keeps in-frame clones and lacks some. The sample consists of tens of thousands of clones, 88% of them appearing once. The sequenced material came from blood. These receptors came from a person aged 18-70 years in good health.

The genes are TRBV14 and TRBJ1-1, with 7 bases identical to TRBD1. Trimming removed 4 bases from V and 9 bases from J; junction bases left unmatched: 8. The CDR3 has 13 residues. Germline-derived CDR1 and CDR2 are SGHDN and FVKESK. This CDR3 is CASSPGGDLQAFF. Here the CDR3 DNA reads TGTGCCAGCAGCCCAGGGGGTGACCTACAAGCTTTCTTT.

This rearrangement joins TRBV28 to TRBJ1-1; TRBD1 might be the D (5 bases). V was cut by 4 bases and J by 2 bases, with 17 bases left in between. The CDR3 runs 16 residues. Per germline, CDR1 MDHEN and CDR2 SYDVKM. CDR3 nucleotides: TGTGCCAGCAGTTCTACGCCGAGGGGCAGAAACACTGAAGCTTTCTTT. Protein sequence: CASSSTPRGRNTEAFF.

The chain is built from TRBV19 and TRBJ1-5, with D hard to call. Germline-derived CDR1 and CDR2 are LNHDA and SQIVND (reference sequence). CDR3 length: 15 residues. Trimming left V 3 bases short and J 4 bases short, with 13 bases between. CDR3: CASSITLHRNQPQHF. In DNA form, the CDR3 reads TGTGCCAGTAGTATCACGCTCCATAGGAATCAGCCCCAGCATTTT.

The chain recombines TRBV4-3 with TRBJ2-1; tentatively, D is TRBD2 (7 bases). The CDR3 runs 15 residues. Trimming removed 0 bases from V and 5 bases from J, with 11 bases in between. Germline assignment: CDR1 LGHNA and CDR2 YSLEER. Written as DNA, the CDR3 is TGCGCCAGCAGCCAAGATTGGGAGGGGGACAATGAGCAGTTCTTC. Translation: CASSQDWEGDNEQFF.

This chain links TRBV2 with TRBJ2-3; the D gene is possibly TRBD2 (5 bases). The V gene's germline CDR1 is SNHLY and CDR2 FYNNEI. The length of the CDR3 is 11 residues. The V end lost 11 bases, the J end lost 6 bases, and 12 bases lay between the germline ends. For the CDR3, the DNA is TGTGCCTGCGGACTGGGGGATACGCAGTATTTT. It encodes CACGLGDTQYF.

The V gene is TRBV15, the J gene TRBJ2-5, with a weak D call TRBD2 (5 bases). The V and J ends lost 0 bases and 10 bases respectively, with 12 bases between them. Germline V gene data show CDR1 as LNHNV and CDR2 as YYDKDF (reference sequence). The CDR3 has 13 amino acids. The CDR3 spells CATSRDRSRVQYF. The CDR3, as DNA: TGTGCCACCAGCAGAGATCGTTCGAGGGTCCAGTACTTC.

CDR3 in amino acids: CASSLIGAGIQETQYF. The CDR3 DNA reads TGTGCCAGCAGCCTAATTGGAGCGGGAATCCAAGAGACCCAGTACTTC. The chain has TRBV7-6 and TRBJ2-5; 7 nucleotides agree with TRBD2. The V segment lost 5 bases and the J segment 1 base; nucleotides outside the gene matches: 10. Looked up from germline, CDR1 is SGHVS and CDR2 is FNYEAQ. This CDR3 has 16 residues.

The V and J genes are TRBV7-2 and TRBJ2-3; 9 bases are shared with TRBD2. The germline CDR1 and CDR2 sequences are SGHTA and FQGNSA. The V and J ends lost 5 bases and 4 bases, in that order; junction bases with no gene match: 13. This CDR3 contains 17 residues. The CDR3 protein is CASSPVMGGGAADTQYF. In DNA form, the CDR3 reads TGTGCCAGCAGCCCCGTAATGGGCGGGGGGGCGGCAGATACGCAGTATTTT.

This chain connects TRBV27 to TRBJ2-5, with a tentative D call TRBD1 (5 bases). The CDR3 is made up of 12 amino acids. CDR1 is MNHEY, CDR2 SMNVEV, per germline (reference sequence). Trimming took 8 bases from V and 4 from J, leaving 11 bases between them. This chain's CDR3 is CASRKRGETQYF. The CDR3 nucleotides read TGTGCCAGCCGGAAAAGGGGAGAGACCCAGTACTTC.

The gene calls are TRBV13 and TRBJ1-1, with 9 bases fitting TRBD1. Germline V gene data show CDR1 as PRHDT and CDR2 as FYEKMQ (reference sequence). CDR3 length: 15 residues. V trimming: 5 bases; J trimming: 4 bases; junction bases outside the gene matches: 8. Here the CDR3 DNA reads TGTGCCAGCAGCATTGGAAAGACAGGGGGCACTGAAGCTTTCTTT. Translation gives CASSIGKTGGTEAFF.

CDR3 residues: CASSDTGTAGQDTQYF. The DNA of the CDR3 is TGTGCCAGCAGCGACACGGGGACAGCCGGCCAAGATACGCAGTATTTT. The chain employs TRBV7-9 and TRBJ2-3; 7 positions agree with TRBD1. Per germline, CDR1 SEHNR and CDR2 FQNEAQ (reference sequence). The CDR3 totals 16 residues. The junction had 13 bases not matched to a gene; V was cut back by 5 bases and J by 5 bases.

The chain recombines TRBV5-6 with TRBJ1-5; D call uncertain. The CDR3 length is 16 residues. V lost 0 bases and J lost 3, with 13 bases in between. Germline V gives CDR1 SGHDT, CDR2 YYEEEE. CDR3 loop: CASSLAGTLDNQPQHF. The DNA of the CDR3 is TGTGCCAGCAGCTTGGCAGGAACCCTTGACAATCAGCCCCAGCATTTT.

The chain employs TRBV4-2 and TRBJ1-2, with D possibly TRBD1 on 5 matching bases. V shed 0 bases and J shed 8 bases, with 13 bases lying between them. This CDR3 region has 14 residues. Germline CDR1 and CDR2: LGHNA and YNFKEQ. For the CDR3, the DNA is TGTGCCAGCAGCCAAGAAGGGCAGGGCGCCGGCTACACCTTC. Translated: CASSQEGQGAGYTF.

The rearrangement uses TRBV7-2 and TRBJ1-1, with D possibly TRBD1 on 6 matching bases. Trimming shortened V by 5 bases and J by 0 bases, and 13 bases separated the two germline ends. The germline V gene encodes CDR1 SGHTA and CDR2 FQGNSA. There are 15 residues in the CDR3. The CDR3 spells CASSRKQGVNTEAFF. The CDR3, as DNA: TGTGCCAGCAGCCGAAAACAGGGTGTGAACACTGAAGCTTTCTTT.

CDR3 DNA: TGTGCCAGCAGCGTAGTCGGGGATTCACCCCTCCACTTT. Its protein product is CASSVVGDSPLHF. V and J are TRBV9 and TRBJ1-6, with unresolved D. The CDR3 totals 13 residues. V lost 0 bases, J lost 8 bases, and 6 bases lay in between. Germline V gene lookup returns CDR1 SGDLS and CDR2 YYNGEE.

The chain joins TRBV21-1 to TRBJ2-7; TRBD1 is the table's D call and was not checked against the DNA. TRBV21-1 is reported as a pseudogene. The CDR3 is 18 residues long. CDR3 amino acids: CASSNKRGIRFAKKEQYF. In DNA form, the CDR3 reads TGTGCCAGCAGCAATAAAAGGGGTATCCGGTTTGCGAAGAAGGAGCAGTACTTC.

Concerning this clone itself: The germline gene is not matched at one end of the junction; a read error may be the cause. CDR3 DNA sequence: TGTGCCAGCAGTCCCGAGCAGGGACAGAGCGACTTC. Translation gives CASSPEQGQSDF. The chain carries TRBV2 and TRBJ2-7; TRBD1 agrees at 7 bases. The CDR3 runs 12 residues. The V gene's germline CDR1 is SNHLY and CDR2 FYNNEI.

The DNA for the CDR3 is TGTGCCAGCAGTTCGGTGACTGGGGCCAACGTCCTGACTTTC. It is translated as CASSSVTGANVLTF. This chain connects TRBV27 to TRBJ2-6; no clear D. CDR3 length: 14 residues. Trimming left V 4 bases short and J 2 bases short, with 6 bases between. The germline gives CDR1 MNHEY, CDR2 SMNVEV (reference sequence).

The chain recombines TRBV19 with TRBJ1-1; no clear D. CDR1 is LNHDA, CDR2 SQIVND, per germline (reference sequence). The CDR3 totals 13 residues. V gave up 8 bases and J gave up 6 bases, with 16 bases separating them. In DNA, the CDR3 is TGTGCCAGTGGATCGCAAGGTGGTGCTGAAGCTTTCTTT. This encodes CASGSQGGAEAFF.

This chain connects TRBV2 to TRBJ2-5; no definite D call. This CDR3 region has 14 residues. CDR1 is SNHLY and CDR2 is FYNNEI in the germline V gene. Deletions cut 4 bases from V and 4 bases from J, with 13 bases between. As DNA, the CDR3 is TGTGCCAGCAGTGTGATCAGAAGGGCAGAGACCCAGTACTTC. It is translated as CASSVIRRAETQYF. Complete variable domain (other parts from reference TRBV2 and TRBJ2-5): EPEVTQTPSHQVTQMGQEVILRCVPISNHLYFYWYRQILGQKVEFLVSFYNNEISEKSEIFDDQFSVERPDGSNFTLKIRSTKLEDSAMYFCASSVIRRAETQYFGPGTRLLVL.

The V gene is TRBV10-3, the J gene TRBJ1-1, with 8 bases aligning to TRBD1. Losses at the gene ends were 6 bases for V and 0 bases for J; bases not matched to a gene: 6. The germline CDR1 and CDR2 sequences are ENHRY and SYGVKD. There are 15 residues in the CDR3. CDR3 sequence (DNA): TGTGCCATCAGATGGACAGGGAGATTGAACACTGAAGCTTTCTTT. This codes for CAIRWTGRLNTEAFF.

This clone has more than one count but fewer than ten. The rearrangement joins TRBV2 to TRBJ2-5; TRBD1 matches 7 bases. CDR1 and CDR2 (germline): SNHLY, FYNNEI. Trimming took 7 bases from V and 0 from J; bases not matched to a gene: 5. The CDR3 totals 14 residues. For the CDR3, the DNA is TGTGCCAGCATGGGACAGAGCTACCAAGAGACCCAGTACTTC. Its protein is CASMGQSYQETQYF.

The rearrangement uses TRBV10-3 and TRBJ2-7; a possible D gene is TRBD1 (6 bases). Germline CDR1 is ENHRY and CDR2 is SYGVKD. Trimming took 11 bases from V and 2 from J, leaving 13 bases between them. This CDR3 has 12 residues. Here the CDR3 DNA reads TGTGCCTCCACAGGGTCTACCTACGAGCAGTACTTC. The encoded protein is CASTGSTYEQYF.

This clone occurred once. The chain has TRBV19 and TRBJ2-5; D not certain. The CDR3 length is 14 residues. Germline lookup yields CDR1 LNHDA and CDR2 SQIVND (reference sequence). Trimming removed 5 bases from V and 2 bases from J, with 12 bases in between. The CDR3 loop is CASSQTPGQETQYF. The CDR3 DNA sequence: TGTGCCAGTAGTCAGACACCCGGTCAAGAGACCCAGTACTTC.

The chain has TRBV7-2 and TRBJ2-1; 7 nucleotides align to TRBD1. Unmatched junction bases numbered 6, after V lost 4 bases and J lost 6 bases. The CDR3 extends over 14 amino acids. Germline CDR1 is SGHTA and CDR2 is FQGNSA. In nucleotides, the CDR3 is TGTGCCAGCAGCTACGACAGGGCAATCAATGAGCAGTTCTTC. This translates into CASSYDRAINEQFF.

This clone was detected a few times. CDR3 in DNA: TGTGCCAGCAGCTCCCCGGGACCCAATCAGCCCCAGCATTTT. It codes for CASSSPGPNQPQHF. This sequence joins TRBV7-2 and TRBJ1-5, with D possibly being TRBD1 (5 bases). This CDR3 region has 14 residues. The germline V gene has CDR1 SGHTA and CDR2 FQGNSA. Trimming took off 4 bases at V and 3 bases at J, with 10 bases between the two ends.